Reported below is one TCR beta chain. This sample was taken from a study of shared clonotypes between healthy human individuals. Study details: Three CD4 naive, three CD4 memory, two CD8 naive and one CD8 memory plate were used per donor.

Germline V gives CDR1 MDHEN, CDR2 SYDVKM. V gave up 5 bases and J gave up 2 bases, with 13 bases separating them. The CDR3 is 14 residues long. Original analysis: There were no quality scores in the junction-only immunoSEQ sequences, so filtering differed. TCRdb's copy holds only in-frame clones and misses some; the assay was immunoSEQ multiplex PCR. The V and J calls and clone size are taken from that table; D and trimming were inferred from the DNA. This table has about 700,000 clones, approximately 79% appearing once. The chain carries TRBV28 and TRBJ2-7; D tentatively fits TRBD1 or TRBD2 (7 bases each). This clonotype was obtained from a woman aged 30 to 39 in good health. Sequences were obtained from memory CD4+ T cells sorted from blood. Regarding subset: CD45RA-negative fraction. The CDR3 is CASSVRGGTYEQYF. CDR3 DNA: TGTGCCAGCAGTGTCAGGGGGGGGACCTACGAGCAGTACTTC.